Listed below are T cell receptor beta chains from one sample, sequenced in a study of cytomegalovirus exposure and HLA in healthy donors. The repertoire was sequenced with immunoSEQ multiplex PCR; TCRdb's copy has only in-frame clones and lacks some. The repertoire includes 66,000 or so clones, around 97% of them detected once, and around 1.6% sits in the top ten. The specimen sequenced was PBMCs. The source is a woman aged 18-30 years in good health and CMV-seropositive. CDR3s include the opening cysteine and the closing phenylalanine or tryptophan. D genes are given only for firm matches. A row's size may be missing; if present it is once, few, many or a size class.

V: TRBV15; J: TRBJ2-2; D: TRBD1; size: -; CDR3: CATSRSTGGIGTGELFF; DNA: TGTGCCACCAGCCGATCGACAGGGGGAATCGGCACCGGGGAGCTGTTTTTT
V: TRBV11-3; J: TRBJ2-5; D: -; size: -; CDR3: CASSFATGETQYF; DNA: TGTGCCAGCAGCTTCGCAACGGGAGAGACCCAGTACTTC
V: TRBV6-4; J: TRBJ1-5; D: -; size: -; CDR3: CASSDSGENQPQHF; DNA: TGTGCCAGCAGTGACTCGGGAGAAAATCAGCCCCAGCATTTT
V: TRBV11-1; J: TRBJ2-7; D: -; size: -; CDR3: CASSLPRPGEQYF; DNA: TGTGCCAGCAGCTTACCGCGACCGGGGGAGCAGTACTTC
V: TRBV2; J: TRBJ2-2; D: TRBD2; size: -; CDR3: CASRTGTRAGELFF; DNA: TGTGCCAGCAGGACCGGGACTAGGGCCGGGGAGCTGTTTTTT
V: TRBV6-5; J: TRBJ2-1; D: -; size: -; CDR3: CASTSGSSYNEQFF; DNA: TGTGCCAGCACCTCGGGAAGCTCCTACAATGAGCAGTTCTTC
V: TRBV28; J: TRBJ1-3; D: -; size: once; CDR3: CASSLPDSPGVTIYF; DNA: TGTGCCAGCAGTCTCCCGGACAGCCCTGGAGTCACCATATATTTT
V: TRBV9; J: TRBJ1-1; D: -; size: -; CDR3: CASSGQGLGTEAFF; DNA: TGTGCCAGCAGCGGCCAGGGGCTGGGCACTGAAGCTTTCTTT
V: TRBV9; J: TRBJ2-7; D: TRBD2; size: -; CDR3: CASRGGISGRAYEQYF; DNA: TGTGCCAGCAGGGGGGGGATTAGCGGCCGAGCCTACGAGCAGTACTTC
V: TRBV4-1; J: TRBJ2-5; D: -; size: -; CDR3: CASSQDEETQYF; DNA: TGCGCCAGCAGCCAAGACGAGGAGACCCAGTACTTC
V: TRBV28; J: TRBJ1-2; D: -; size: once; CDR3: CASWATFGYTF; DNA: TGTGCCAGCTGGGCGACCTTTGGCTACACCTTC
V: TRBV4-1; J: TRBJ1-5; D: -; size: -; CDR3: CASSQGATDNQPQHF; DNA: TGCGCCAGCAGCCAGGGCGCGACAGACAATCAGCCCCAGCATTTT
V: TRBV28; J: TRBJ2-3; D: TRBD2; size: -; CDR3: CASSIPTSGRTDTQYF; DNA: TGTGCCAGCAGTATTCCTACTAGCGGGAGAACAGATACGCAGTATTTT
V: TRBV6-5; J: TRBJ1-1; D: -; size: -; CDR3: CASSSLDRNTEAFF; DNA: TGTGCCAGCAGTTCCCTGGACAGGAACACTGAAGCTTTCTTT
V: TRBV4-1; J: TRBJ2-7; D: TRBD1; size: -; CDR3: CASSHPIPGQTYEQYF; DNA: TGCGCCAGCAGCCATCCCATACCGGGACAGACCTACGAGCAGTACTTC
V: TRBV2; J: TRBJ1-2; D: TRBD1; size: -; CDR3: CASSEATGGDYGYTF; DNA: TGTGCCAGCAGTGAAGCGACAGGGGGCGACTATGGCTACACCTTC
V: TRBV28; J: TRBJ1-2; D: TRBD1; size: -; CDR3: CASSPIPGQGIYGYTF; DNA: TGTGCCAGCAGTCCGATCCCGGGACAGGGTATCTATGGCTACACCTTC